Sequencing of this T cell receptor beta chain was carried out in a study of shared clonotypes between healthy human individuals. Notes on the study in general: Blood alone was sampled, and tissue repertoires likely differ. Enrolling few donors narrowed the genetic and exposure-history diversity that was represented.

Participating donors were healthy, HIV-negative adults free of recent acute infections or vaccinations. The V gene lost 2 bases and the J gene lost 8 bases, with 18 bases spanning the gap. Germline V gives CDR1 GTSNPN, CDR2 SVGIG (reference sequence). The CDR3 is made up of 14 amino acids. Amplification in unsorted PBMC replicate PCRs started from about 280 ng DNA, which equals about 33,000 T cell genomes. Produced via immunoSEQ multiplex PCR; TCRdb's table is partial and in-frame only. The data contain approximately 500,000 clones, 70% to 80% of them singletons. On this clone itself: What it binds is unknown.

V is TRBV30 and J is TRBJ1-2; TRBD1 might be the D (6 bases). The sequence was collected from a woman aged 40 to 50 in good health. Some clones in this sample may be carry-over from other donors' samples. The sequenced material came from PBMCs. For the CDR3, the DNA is TGTGCCTGGAGTCTTTCGAACAGGGCTGTCGGCTACACCTTC. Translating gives CAWSLSNRAVGYTF.